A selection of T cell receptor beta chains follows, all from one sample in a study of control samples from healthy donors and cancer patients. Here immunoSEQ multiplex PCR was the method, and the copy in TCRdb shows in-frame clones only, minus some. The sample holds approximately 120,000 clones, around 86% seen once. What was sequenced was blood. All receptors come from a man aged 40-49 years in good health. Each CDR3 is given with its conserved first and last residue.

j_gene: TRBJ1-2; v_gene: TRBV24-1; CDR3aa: CATSDWDRADGYTF
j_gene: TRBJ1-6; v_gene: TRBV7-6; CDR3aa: CASSKRDRESNNSPLHF
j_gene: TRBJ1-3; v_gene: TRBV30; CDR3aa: CAWSQGHSGNTIYF
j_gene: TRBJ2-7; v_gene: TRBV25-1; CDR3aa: CASSVMGEVYEQYF
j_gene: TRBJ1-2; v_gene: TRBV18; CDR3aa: CASSPQPGPNYGYTF
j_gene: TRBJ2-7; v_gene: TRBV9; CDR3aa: CASSVELAAEQYF
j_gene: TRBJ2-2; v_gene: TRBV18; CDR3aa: CASSPQGQGANGELFF
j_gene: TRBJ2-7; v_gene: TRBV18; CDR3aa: CASSPRTGEDEQYF
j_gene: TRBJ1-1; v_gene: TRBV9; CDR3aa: CASSVDVRDREAFF
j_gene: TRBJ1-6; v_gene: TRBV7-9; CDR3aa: CASSSLKGAPNGAPLHF
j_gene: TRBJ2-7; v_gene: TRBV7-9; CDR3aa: CASSLEAGTGTYEQYF
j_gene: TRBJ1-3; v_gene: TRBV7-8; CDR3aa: CASSRPTFSGSNTIYF
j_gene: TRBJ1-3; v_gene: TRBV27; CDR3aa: CASSLFGSSGNTIYF
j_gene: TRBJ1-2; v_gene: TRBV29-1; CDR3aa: CSVISRERGYTF
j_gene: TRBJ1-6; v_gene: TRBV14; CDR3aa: CASSQDRLVRNSPLHF
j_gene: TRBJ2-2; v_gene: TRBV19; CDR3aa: CASKRDSSRITGELFF
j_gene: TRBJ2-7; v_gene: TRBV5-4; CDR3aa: CASSPDGSYEQYF
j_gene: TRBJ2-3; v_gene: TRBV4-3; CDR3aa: CASSQSLTGGGSPRKNTQYF
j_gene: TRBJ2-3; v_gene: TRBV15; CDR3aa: CATNVNRESTDTQYF
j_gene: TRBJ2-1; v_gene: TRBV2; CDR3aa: CASSSSQGFYNEQFF
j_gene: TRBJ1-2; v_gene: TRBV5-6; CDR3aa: CASSLRQNIYGYTF
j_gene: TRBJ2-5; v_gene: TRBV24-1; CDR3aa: CATSRGKETQYF
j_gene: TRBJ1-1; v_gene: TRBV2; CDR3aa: CASNPGWLSTEAFF
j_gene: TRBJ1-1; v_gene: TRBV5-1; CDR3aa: CASRPQVNTEAFF
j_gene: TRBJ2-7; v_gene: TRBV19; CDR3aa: CASSIRPWTGIYEQYF
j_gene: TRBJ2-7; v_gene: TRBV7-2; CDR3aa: CASSLAAGGSYEQYF
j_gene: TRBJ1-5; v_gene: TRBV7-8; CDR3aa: CATRTGGLGGNQPQHF
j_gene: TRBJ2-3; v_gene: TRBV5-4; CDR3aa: CASSSVGDTDTQYF